The present entry profiles one T cell receptor (beta chain) with its context. Germline V gene lookup returns CDR1 SEHNR and CDR2 FQNEAQ (reference sequence). The CDR3 length is 15 residues. 5' RACE with UMI labels generated the TRB cDNA libraries. TCRdb re-called the 5' RACE reads, yielding one record per CDR3 amino acid sequence without DNA. The table gives 100,000 to 150,000 distinct CDR3 sequences; the top ten clones make up approximately 0.29% of it. This entry comes from a study of CXCR3-negative and CXCR3-positive naive CD8 T cells. Sequencing was done on a sample of naive CXCR3- CD8+ T cells from blood. Subset given: CD45RO-CCR7+CD27+CD95- naive CD8+ T cells lacking CXCR3 (TNR3-). The V call is TRBV7-9, the J call TRBJ1-2; the D gene TCRdb calls, TRBD1, cannot be checked with no DNA. The source is a human donor in good health. Some clones in this sample may be carry-over from other donors' samples. The CDR3 loop is CASSADDRANYGYTF.